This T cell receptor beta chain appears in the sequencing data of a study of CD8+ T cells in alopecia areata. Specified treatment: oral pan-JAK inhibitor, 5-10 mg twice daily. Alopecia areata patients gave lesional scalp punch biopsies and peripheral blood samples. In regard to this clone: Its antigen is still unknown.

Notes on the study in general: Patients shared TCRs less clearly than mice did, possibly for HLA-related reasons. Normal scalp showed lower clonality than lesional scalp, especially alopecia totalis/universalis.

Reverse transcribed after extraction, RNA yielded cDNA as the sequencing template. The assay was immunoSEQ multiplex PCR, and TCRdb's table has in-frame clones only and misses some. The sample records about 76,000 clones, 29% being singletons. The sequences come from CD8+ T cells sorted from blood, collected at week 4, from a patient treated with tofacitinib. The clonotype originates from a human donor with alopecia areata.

Here the CDR3 reads CSVERPNTGELFF. CDR3 coding DNA: TGCAGCGTTGAACGGCCGAACACCGGGGAGCTGTTTTTT. The rearrangement joins TRBV29-1 to TRBJ2-2; no clear D gene. The V and J ends lost 2 bases and 0 bases respectively, with 4 bases between them. The CDR3 is made up of 13 amino acids. Germline V gene lookup returns CDR1 SQVTM and CDR2 ANQGSEA.